The sequence of this T cell receptor beta chain was determined in a study of graft-versus-host responses after intestinal transplantation. Worth noting for this clone: The antigen is unknown.

Profiled with immunoSEQ multiplex PCR; TCRdb holds only in-frame clones, not every one. The data contain about 130,000 clones, 85% to 95% of them seen just once; the ten biggest clones take up over 0.15%. Trimming removed 0 bases from V and 4 bases from J, with 11 bases in between. This CDR3 has 15 amino acids. Germline CDR1 SEHNR, CDR2 FQNEAQ (reference sequence). The material sequenced was unstimulated CD4+ T cells sorted from spleen or lymph node cells, taken before intestinal transplant. The rearrangement links TRBV7-9 to TRBJ2-3; D is unclear. The receptor was derived from a human donor who received an intestinal transplant. The CDR3 reads CASSLASSRPDTQYF. As DNA, the CDR3 is TGTGCCAGCAGCTTAGCCAGTAGCCGGCCAGATACGCAGTATTTT.